This T cell receptor (beta chain) is from a study of T cells in Graves' hyperthyroidism and ophthalmopathy. The study's findings and limits: Progression to ophthalmopathy was predicted a median of roughly 6.6 months early. Most thyroid clonotypes with frequency above 0.001 were detected in blood.

Recently diagnosed hyperthyroidism of less than 2 months' duration affected patients aged 18 to 65. Orbital computed tomography, thyroid ultrasound, serum thyroxine and TRAb, and clinical symptoms together informed the diagnoses. V shed 3 bases and J shed 4 bases, with 9 bases lying between them. The CDR3 contains 13 residues. CDR1 is SEHNR and CDR2 is FQNEAQ in the germline V gene (reference sequence). RNA transcripts served as the template for amplifying TCR beta CDR3 regions. HTBI primers were employed in a first-round RT-PCR of the TCR CDR3. TCRdb re-called the multiplex PCR reads with MiXCR, one entry per CDR3 protein. The sample includes hundreds of thousands of distinct CDR3 sequences, around 13% of them seen just once. With respect to this clonotype: Its antigen is currently unknown.

Sequencing was carried out using blood. The V call is TRBV7-9, the J call TRBJ2-5; possible D gene TRBD1, 6 bases. This sequence was found in a woman in her late teens or twenties with Graves' hyperthyroidism. This CDR3 is CASSFTGSETQYF. The DNA for the CDR3 is TGTGCCAGCAGCTTTACAGGGTCAGAGACCCAGTACTTC.